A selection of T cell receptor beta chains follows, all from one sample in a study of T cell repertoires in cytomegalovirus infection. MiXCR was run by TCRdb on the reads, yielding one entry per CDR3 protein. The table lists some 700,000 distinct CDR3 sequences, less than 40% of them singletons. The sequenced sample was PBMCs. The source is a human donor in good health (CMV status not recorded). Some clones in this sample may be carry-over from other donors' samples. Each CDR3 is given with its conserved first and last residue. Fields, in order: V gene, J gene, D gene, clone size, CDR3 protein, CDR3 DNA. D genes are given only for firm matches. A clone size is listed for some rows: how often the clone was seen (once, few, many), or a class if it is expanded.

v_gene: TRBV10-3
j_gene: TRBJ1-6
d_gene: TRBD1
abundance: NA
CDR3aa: CAIRGTGGTGDSPLHF
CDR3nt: TGTGCCATCAGAGGGACAGGGGGTACAGGTGATTCACCCCTCCACTTT

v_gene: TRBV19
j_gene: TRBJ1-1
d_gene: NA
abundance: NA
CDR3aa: CASSHPDRIAEAFF
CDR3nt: TGTGCCAGTAGCCACCCCGACAGGATCGCTGAAGCTTTCTTT

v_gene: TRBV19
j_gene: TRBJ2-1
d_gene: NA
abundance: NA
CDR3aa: CASIMRGPSYNEQFF
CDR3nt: TGTGCCAGTATTATGCGAGGACCCTCCTACAATGAGCAGTTCTTC

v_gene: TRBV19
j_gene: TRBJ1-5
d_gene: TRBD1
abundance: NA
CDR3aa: CASSLQGAGLGQPQHF
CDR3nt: TGTGCCAGTAGTTTACAGGGGGCTGGGTTGGGCCAGCCCCAGCATTTT

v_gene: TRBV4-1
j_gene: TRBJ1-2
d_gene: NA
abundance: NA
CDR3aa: CASSRVPGWGYGYTF
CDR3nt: TGCGCCAGCAGTCGGGTCCCGGGCTGGGGCTATGGCTACACCTTC

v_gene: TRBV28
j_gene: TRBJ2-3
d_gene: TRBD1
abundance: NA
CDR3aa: CASTLEDRGRDTQYF
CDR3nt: TGTGCCAGCACCCTGGAGGACAGGGGGCGGGATACGCAGTATTTT

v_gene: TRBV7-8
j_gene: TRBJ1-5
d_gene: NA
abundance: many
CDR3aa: CASSLRGVLGNQPQHF
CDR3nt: TGTGCCAGCAGCTTGAGGGGAGTCTTGGGCAATCAGCCCCAGCATTTT

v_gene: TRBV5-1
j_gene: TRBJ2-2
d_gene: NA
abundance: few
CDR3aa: CASSSGTYTGELFF
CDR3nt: TGCGCCAGCAGCTCCGGGACATACACCGGGGAGCTGTTTTTT

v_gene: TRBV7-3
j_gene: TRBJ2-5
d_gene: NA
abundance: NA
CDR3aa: CASSPQGLNRETQYF
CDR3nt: TGTGCCAGCAGCCCACAGGGACTTAACCGAGAGACCCAGTACTTC

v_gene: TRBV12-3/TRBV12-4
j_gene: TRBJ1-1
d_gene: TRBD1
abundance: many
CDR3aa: CASSLRQGSTEAFF
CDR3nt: TGTGCCAGTAGTCTCCGACAGGGGAGCACTGAAGCTTTCTTT

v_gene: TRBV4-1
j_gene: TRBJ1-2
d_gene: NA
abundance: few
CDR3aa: CASSQNREGRAGYTF
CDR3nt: TGCGCCAGCAGCCAGAACAGGGAGGGGAGGGCTGGCTACACCTTC

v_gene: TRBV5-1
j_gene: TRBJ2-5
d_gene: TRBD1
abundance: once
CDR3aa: CASSFGQGFGETQYF
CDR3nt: TGCGCCAGCAGCTTTGGACAGGGGTTCGGGGAGACCCAGTACTTC

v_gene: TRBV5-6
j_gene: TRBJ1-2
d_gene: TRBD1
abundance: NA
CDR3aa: CASSLVTGDVYTF
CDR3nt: TGTGCCAGCAGCTTGGTGACAGGGGACGTCTACACCTTC

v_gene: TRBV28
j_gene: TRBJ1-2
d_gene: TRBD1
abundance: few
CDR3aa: CASSSTGQGRGYTF
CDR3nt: TGTGCCAGCAGCAGTACCGGACAGGGCCGGGGCTACACCTTC

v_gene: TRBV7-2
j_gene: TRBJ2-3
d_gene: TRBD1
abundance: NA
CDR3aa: CASSRTGTAPTDTQSF
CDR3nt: TGTGCAAGCAGCCGAACCGGGACAGCTCCCACAGATACGCAGTCTTTT

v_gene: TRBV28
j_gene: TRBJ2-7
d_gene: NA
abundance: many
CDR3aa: CASSFNPKIQGASYEQYF
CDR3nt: TGTGCCAGCAGTTTTAACCCAAAGATACAGGGTGCTTCCTACGAGCAGTACTTC

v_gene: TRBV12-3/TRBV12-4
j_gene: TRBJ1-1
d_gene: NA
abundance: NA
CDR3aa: CASSFGRGVTEAFF
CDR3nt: TGTGCCAGCAGTTTTGGCAGGGGCGTAACTGAAGCTTTCTTT

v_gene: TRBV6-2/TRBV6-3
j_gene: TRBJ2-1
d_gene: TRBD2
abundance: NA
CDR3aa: CASSIAGGEQFF
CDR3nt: TGTGCCAGCAGCATTGCGGGAGGTGAGCAGTTCTTC

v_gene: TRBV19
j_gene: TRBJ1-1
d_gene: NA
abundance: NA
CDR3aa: CASSKGGFTEAFF
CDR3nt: TGTGCCAGTAGCAAGGGCGGCTTCACTGAAGCTTTCTTT

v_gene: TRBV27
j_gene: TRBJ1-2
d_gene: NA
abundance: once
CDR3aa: CASSGGGVYGYTF
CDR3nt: TGTGCCAGCAGTGGAGGCGGGGTCTATGGCTACACCTTC

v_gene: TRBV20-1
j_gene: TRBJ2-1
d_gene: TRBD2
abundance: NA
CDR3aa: CSARGWASGGLRNEQFF
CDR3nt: TGCAGTGCTAGAGGGTGGGCTAGCGGGGGCCTACGAAATGAGCAGTTCTTC

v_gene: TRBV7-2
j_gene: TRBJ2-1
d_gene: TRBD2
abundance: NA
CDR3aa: CSSSFRTSGYNEHFF
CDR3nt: TGTTCCAGCAGCTTTCGAACTAGCGGATACAATGAGCATTTCTTC

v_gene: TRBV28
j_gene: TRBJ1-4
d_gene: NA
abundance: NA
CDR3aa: CASSIPTGATNEKLFF
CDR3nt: TGTGCCAGCAGTATCCCCACAGGAGCAACTAATGAAAAACTGTTTTTT

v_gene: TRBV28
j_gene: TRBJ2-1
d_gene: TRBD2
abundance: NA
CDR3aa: CASRPGGPHKEQFF
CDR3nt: TGTGCCAGCAGGCCGGGAGGGCCCCACAAGGAGCAGTTCTTC

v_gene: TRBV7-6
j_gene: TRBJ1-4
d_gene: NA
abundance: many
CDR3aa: CASSLDRPTEKLFF
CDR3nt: TGTGCCAGCAGTCTCGACAGGCCGACTGAAAAACTGTTTTTT

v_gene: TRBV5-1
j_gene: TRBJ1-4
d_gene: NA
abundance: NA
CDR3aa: CASSLEVSTAINEKLFF
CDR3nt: TGCGCCAGCAGCTTGGAGGTATCGACAGCTATTAATGAAAAACTGTTTTTT

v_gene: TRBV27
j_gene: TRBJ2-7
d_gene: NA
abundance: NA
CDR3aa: CASSFRGGGTDEQYF
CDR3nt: TGTGCCAGCAGTTTTAGAGGGGGGGGCACGGACGAGCAGTACTTC

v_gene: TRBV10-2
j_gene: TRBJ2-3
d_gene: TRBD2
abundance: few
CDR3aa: CAGSGGGTDTQYF
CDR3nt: TGCGCCGGTAGCGGGGGAGGCACAGATACGCAGTATTTT

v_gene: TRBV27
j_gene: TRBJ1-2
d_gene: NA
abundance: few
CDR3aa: CASSLQGGVGGYTF
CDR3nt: TGTGCCAGCAGTTTACAGGGCGGGGTCGGTGGCTACACCTTC

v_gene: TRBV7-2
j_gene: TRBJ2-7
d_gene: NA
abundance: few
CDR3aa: CASRPEAKSYEQYF
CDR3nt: TGTGCCAGCAGACCGGAGGCCAAATCCTACGAGCAGTACTTC

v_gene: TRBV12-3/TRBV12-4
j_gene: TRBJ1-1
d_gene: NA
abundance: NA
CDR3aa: CASSLVPGMDTEAFF
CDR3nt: TGTGCCAGCAGTTTAGTACCTGGGATGGACACTGAAGCTTTCTTT

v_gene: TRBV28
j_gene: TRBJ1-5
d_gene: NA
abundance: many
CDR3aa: CASRNTGRDQPQHF
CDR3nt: TGTGCCAGCAGAAATACAGGGAGGGATCAGCCCCAGCATTTT

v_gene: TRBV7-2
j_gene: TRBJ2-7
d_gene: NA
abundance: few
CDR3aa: CASSLVSSVEQYF
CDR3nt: TGTGCCAGCAGCTTAGTGAGCTCCGTTGAGCAGTACTTC

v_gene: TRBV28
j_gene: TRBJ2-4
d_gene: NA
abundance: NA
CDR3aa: CASSLGGPIQYF
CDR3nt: TGTGCCAGCAGTTTAGGTGGACCTATTCAGTACTTC

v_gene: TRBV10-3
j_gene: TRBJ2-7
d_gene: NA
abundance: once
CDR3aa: CAISWGRNYEQYF
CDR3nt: TGTGCCATCAGCTGGGGGAGGAACTACGAGCAGTACTTC

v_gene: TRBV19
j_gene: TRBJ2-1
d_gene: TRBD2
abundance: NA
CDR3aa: CASSIAGGSSYNEQFF
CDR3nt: TGTGCCAGTAGTATAGCGGGGGGGAGCTCCTACAATGAGCAGTTCTTC

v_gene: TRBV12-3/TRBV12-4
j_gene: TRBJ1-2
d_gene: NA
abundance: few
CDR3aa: CASGTQWDTANGYTF
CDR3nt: TGTGCCAGCGGGACCCAATGGGATACTGCTAATGGCTACACCTTC

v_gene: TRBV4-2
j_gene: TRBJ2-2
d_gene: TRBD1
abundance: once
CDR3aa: CASSQEQGANTGELFF
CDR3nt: TGTGCCAGCAGCCAGGAACAGGGGGCGAACACCGGGGAGCTGTTTTTT

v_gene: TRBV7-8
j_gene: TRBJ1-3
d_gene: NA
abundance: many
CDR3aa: CASSLGTGVPSGNTIYF
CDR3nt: TGTGCCAGCAGCTTAGGAACAGGCGTCCCCTCTGGAAACACCATATATTTT

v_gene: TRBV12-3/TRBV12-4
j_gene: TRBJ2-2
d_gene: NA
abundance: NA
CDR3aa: CASSRRLPSNTGELFF
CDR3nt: TGTGCCAGCAGCCGGAGGCTTCCCTCCAACACCGGGGAGCTGTTTTTT

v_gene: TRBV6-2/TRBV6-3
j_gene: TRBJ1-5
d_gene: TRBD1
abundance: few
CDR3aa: CASSYSGQALGPQHF
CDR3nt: TGTGCCAGCAGTTACTCGGGACAGGCGCTTGGGCCCCAGCATTTT